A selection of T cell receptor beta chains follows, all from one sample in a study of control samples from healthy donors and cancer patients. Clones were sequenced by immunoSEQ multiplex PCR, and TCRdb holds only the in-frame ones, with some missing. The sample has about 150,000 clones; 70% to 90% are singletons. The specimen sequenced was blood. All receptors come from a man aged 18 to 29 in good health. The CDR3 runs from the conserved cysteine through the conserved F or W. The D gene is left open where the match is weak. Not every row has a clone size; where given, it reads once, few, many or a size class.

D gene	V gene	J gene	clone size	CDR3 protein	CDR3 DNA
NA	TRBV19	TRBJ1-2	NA	CASRDNYGYTF	TGTGCCAGTAGGGACAACTATGGCTACACCTTC
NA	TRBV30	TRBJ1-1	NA	CAWSPLMNTEAFF	TGTGCCTGGAGTCCGTTAATGAACACTGAAGCTTTCTTT
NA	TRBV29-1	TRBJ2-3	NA	CSVTLDFYTQYF	TGCAGCGTTACCTTGGACTTTTATACGCAGTATTTT
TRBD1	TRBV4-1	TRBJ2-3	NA	CASSFRQGGTDTQYF	TGCGCCAGCAGCTTCCGACAGGGGGGCACAGATACGCAGTATTTT
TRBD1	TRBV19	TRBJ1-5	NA	CASTQGGQPQHF	TGTGCCAGTACTCAGGGGGGCCAGCCCCAGCATTTT
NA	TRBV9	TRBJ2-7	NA	CASSPGSGYEQYF	TGTGCCAGCAGTCCAGGGTCGGGCTACGAGCAGTACTTC
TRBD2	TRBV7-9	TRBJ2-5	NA	CASSLLGGGSVETQYF	TGTGCCAGCAGCTTACTAGGCGGGGGGTCGGTAGAGACCCAGTACTTC
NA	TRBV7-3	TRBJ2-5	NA	CASSLAGAGTQYF	TGTGCCAGCAGCTTAGCGGGGGCAGGCACCCAGTACTTC
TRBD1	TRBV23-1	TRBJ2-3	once	CATVEGAWGTDTQYF	TGCGCCACCGTCGAGGGGGCTTGGGGCACAGATACGCAGTATTTT
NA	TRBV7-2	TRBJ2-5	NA	CASSDWGGAETQYF	TGTGCCAGCAGCGATTGGGGGGGGGCAGAGACCCAGTACTTC
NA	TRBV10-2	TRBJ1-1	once	CASSETRTTEAFF	TGCGCCAGCAGTGAAACAAGAACAACTGAAGCTTTCTTT
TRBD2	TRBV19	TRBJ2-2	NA	CASKVTSGNTGELFF	TGTGCCAGTAAAGTTACTAGCGGGAACACCGGGGAGCTGTTTTTT
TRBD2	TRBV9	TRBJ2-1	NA	CASRSTSGRYNEQFF	TGTGCCAGCCGATCCACTAGCGGGAGGTACAATGAGCAGTTCTTC
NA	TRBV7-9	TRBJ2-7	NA	CASSSGASEQYF	TGTGCCAGCAGTTCGGGCGCAAGCGAGCAGTACTTC
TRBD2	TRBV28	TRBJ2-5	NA	CASSLAGGPGETQYF	TGTGCCAGCAGTTTAGCGGGGGGGCCGGGAGAGACCCAGTACTTC
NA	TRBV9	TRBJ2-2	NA	CASSPTGDAGELFF	TGTGCCAGCAGCCCTACGGGGGACGCCGGGGAGCTGTTTTTT
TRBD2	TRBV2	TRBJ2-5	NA	CASGAGLRFPETQYF	TGTGCCAGCGGAGCGGGACTCCGATTCCCCGAGACCCAGTACTTC
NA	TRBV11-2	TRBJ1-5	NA	CASSTGNQPQHF	TGTGCCAGCAGTACAGGGAATCAGCCCCAGCATTTT
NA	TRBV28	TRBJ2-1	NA	CASSLTPSTGYNEQFF	TGTGCCAGCAGTTTGACGCCATCGACAGGATACAATGAGCAGTTCTTC
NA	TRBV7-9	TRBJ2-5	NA	CASTLPLTGWATQYF	TGTGCCAGCACTTTACCCTTGACTGGATGGGCGACCCAGTACTTC
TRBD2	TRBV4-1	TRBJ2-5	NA	CASSQERGTSGAQETQYF	TGCGCCAGCAGCCAAGAACGGGGGACTAGCGGGGCCCAAGAGACCCAGTACTTC
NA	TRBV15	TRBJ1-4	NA	CATSRDMGNEKLFF	TGTGCCACCAGCAGAGATATGGGAAATGAAAAACTGTTTTTT
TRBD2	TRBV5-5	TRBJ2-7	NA	CASSLGGTSYYEQYF	TGTGCCAGCAGCTTGGGTGGGACTAGCTACTACGAGCAGTACTTC
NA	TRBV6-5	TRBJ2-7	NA	CASRQEPVYYEQYF	TGTGCCAGCAGACAAGAACCGGTGTACTACGAGCAGTACTTC
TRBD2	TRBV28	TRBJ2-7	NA	CASSQGLGAYEQYF	TGTGCCAGCAGCCAGGGACTAGGAGCCTACGAGCAGTACTTC
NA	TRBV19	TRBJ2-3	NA	CASSIQLSADTQYF	TGTGCCAGTAGTATTCAACTGAGCGCAGATACGCAGTATTTT
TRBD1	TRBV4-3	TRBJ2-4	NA	CASRRTGENIQYF	TGCGCCAGCAGACGGACAGGAGAAAACATTCAGTACTTC
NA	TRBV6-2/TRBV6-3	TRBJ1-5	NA	CASSYSINQGKLAQPQHF	TGTGCCAGCAGTTACTCGATTAATCAGGGAAAATTGGCTCAGCCCCAGCATTTT
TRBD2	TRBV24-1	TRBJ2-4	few	CATSDPSGTTNIQYF	TGTGCCACCAGTGACCCAAGCGGGACTACTAACATTCAGTACTTC
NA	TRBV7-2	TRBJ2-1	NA	CASSLPGINEQFF	TGTGCCAGCAGCTTACCGGGAATCAATGAGCAGTTCTTC
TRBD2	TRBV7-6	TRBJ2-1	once	CASSPRTSGGDNEQFF	TGTGCCAGCAGCCCCCGAACTAGCGGGGGGGACAATGAGCAGTTCTTC
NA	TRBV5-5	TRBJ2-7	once	CASSWGRAESSYEQYF	TGTGCCAGCAGCTGGGGTAGGGCCGAGAGCTCCTACGAGCAGTACTTC
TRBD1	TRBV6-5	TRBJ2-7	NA	CASSWTGGSSYEQYF	TGTGCCAGCAGTTGGACAGGGGGTAGCTCCTACGAGCAGTACTTC
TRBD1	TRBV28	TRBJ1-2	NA	CASSRDRVGYGYTF	TGTGCCAGCAGCAGGGACAGGGTCGGCTATGGCTACACCTTC
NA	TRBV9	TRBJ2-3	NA	CASSGRDGGSTDTQYF	TGTGCCAGCAGCGGACGGGACGGCGGAAGCACAGATACGCAGTATTTT
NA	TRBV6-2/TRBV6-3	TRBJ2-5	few	CASSYLVEETQYF	TGTGCCAGCAGTTACTTGGTAGAAGAGACCCAGTACTTC
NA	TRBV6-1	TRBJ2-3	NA	CASSERRGARDTQYF	TGTGCCAGCAGTGAACGTAGGGGGGCGCGGGATACGCAGTATTTT
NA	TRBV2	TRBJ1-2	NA	CASSEARGAYGYTF	TGTGCCAGCAGTGAAGCGAGAGGGGCCTATGGCTACACCTTC
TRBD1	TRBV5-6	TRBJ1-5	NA	CASSLGTGDGNQPQHF	TGTGCCAGCAGCTTGGGGACAGGGGATGGCAATCAGCCCCAGCATTTT
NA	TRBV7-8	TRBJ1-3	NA	CASSLGGGGGNTIYF	TGTGCCAGCAGCTTAGGGGGCGGTGGTGGAAACACCATATATTTT
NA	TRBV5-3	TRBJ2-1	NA	CARSLAPAGISYNEQFF	TGTGCCAGAAGCTTGGCCCCGGCGGGGATCTCCTACAATGAGCAGTTCTTC
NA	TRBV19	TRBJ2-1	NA	CASSIAGFRVNNEQFF	TGTGCCAGTAGTATTGCGGGGTTCCGCGTAAACAATGAGCAGTTCTTC
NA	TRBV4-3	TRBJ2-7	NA	CASSQEAGPGPYYEQYF	TGCGCCAGCAGCCAAGAGGCCGGGCCCGGGCCCTACTACGAGCAGTACTTC
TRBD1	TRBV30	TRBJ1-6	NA	CAWAGGWDSPLHF	TGTGCCTGGGCAGGGGGCTGGGATTCACCCCTCCACTTT
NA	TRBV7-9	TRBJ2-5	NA	CASSLAPETQYF	TGTGCCAGCAGCTTAGCCCCCGAGACCCAGTACTTC
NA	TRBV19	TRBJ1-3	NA	CASSIGTTSGNTIYF	TGTGCCAGTAGTATAGGCACCACCTCTGGAAACACCATATATTTT
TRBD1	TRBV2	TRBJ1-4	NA	CASQTTGGNEKLFF	TGTGCCAGCCAAACCACAGGGGGGAATGAAAAACTGTTTTTT
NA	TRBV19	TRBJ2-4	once	CASSIGPGNIQYF	TGTGCCAGTAGTATAGGGCCGGGAAACATTCAGTACTTC
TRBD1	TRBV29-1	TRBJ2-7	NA	CSVKGTGDGPYEQYF	TGCAGCGTAAAGGGGACAGGGGATGGTCCATACGAGCAGTACTTC
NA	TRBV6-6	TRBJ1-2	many	CASSYSGQEGNGYTF	TGTGCCAGCAGTTACTCGGGGCAGGAGGGCAATGGCTACACCTTC
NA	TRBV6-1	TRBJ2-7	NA	CASSEGIGQTYEQYF	TGTGCCAGCAGTGAAGGGATAGGCCAAACCTACGAGCAGTACTTC
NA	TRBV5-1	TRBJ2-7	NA	CASSLVGNSYEQYF	TGCGCCAGCAGCTTGGTGGGCAACTCCTACGAGCAGTACTTC
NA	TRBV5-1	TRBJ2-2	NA	CASSFAINTGELFF	TGCGCCAGCAGCTTCGCGATAAACACCGGGGAGCTGTTTTTT
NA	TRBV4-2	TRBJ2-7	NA	CASSQDYADSSYEQYF	TGTGCCAGCAGCCAAGATTATGCGGACAGTAGCTACGAGCAGTACTTC